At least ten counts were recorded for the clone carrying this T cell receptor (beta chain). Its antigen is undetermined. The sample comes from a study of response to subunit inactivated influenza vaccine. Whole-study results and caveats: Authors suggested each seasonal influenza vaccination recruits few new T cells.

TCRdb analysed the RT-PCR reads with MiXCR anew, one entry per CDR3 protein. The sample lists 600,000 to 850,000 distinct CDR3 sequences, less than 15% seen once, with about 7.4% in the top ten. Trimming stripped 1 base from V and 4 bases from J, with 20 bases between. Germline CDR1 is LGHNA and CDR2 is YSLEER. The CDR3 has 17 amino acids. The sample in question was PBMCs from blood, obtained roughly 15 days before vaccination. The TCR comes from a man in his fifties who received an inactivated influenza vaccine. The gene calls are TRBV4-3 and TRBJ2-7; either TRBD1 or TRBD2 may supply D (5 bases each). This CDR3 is CASSQAFRTGTPYEQYF. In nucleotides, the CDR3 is TGCGCCAGCAGCCAAGCCTTCAGAACCGGGACCCCGTACGAGCAGTACTTC.